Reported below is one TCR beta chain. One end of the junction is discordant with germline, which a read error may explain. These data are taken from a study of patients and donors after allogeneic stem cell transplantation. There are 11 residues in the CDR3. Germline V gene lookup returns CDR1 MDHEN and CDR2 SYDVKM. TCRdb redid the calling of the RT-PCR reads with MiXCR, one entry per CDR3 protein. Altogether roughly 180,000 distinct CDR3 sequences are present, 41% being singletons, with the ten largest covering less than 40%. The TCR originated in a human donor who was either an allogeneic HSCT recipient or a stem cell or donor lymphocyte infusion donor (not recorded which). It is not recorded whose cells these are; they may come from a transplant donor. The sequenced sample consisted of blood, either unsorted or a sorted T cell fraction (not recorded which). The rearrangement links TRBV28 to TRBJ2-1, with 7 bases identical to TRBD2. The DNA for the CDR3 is TGTGCCAGCAGTTTTGCACTAGCGCTCTCCTTC. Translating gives CASSFALALSF.